This T cell receptor beta chain was documented in a study of cytomegalovirus exposure and HLA in healthy donors. As for this clone: Its antigen is unknown.

The PCR contained 60 Vbeta and 13 Jbeta primers. Libraries were prepared by immunoSEQ multiplex PCR; TCRdb keeps only in-frame clonotypes and omits some of them. The data hold 200,000 to 250,000 clones, with around four fifths observed a single time. General study findings and limits: Follow-up analysis later connected one missense variant in DCLRE1C with trimming of TCR beta V- and J-genes.

Sequenced: PBMCs. The receptor's source is a woman in her sixties or seventies in good health and CMV-seropositive.

CDR3 amino acids: CASSDGQGASEQFF. The CDR3 nucleotides read TGTGCCAGCAGTGATGGACAGGGGGCGAGTGAGCAGTTCTTC. V is TRBV2 and J is TRBJ2-1; TRBD1 agrees at 11 bases. Germline loops: CDR1 SNHLY, CDR2 FYNNEI. The CDR3 consists of 14 residues. V dropped 3 bases and J dropped 9; count of bases not matched to a gene: 4.